One and the same sample provided the 24 T cell receptor beta chains below, sequenced in a study of OX40 agonist ivuxolimab in advanced cancers. Sequencing used immunoSEQ multiplex PCR; TCRdb keeps in-frame clones, though not all of them. Of about 28,000 clones in the sample, roughly 80% were seen once. The input for sequencing was CD4+ or CD8+ T cells sorted from blood, taken in a trial of the OX40 agonist ivuxolimab. The receptor set was obtained from an adult with an advanced solid tumor such as melanoma, head and neck, liver or kidney cancer.

Details on this clone: The same CDR3 also results from other DNA sequences found in this sample. The CDR3: CASSLEGSGELFF. The CDR3 DNA follows: TGTGCCAGCAGCTTAGAGGGTAGCGGGGAGCTGTTTTTT. V gene TRBV7-6 combines with J gene TRBJ2-2; D uncertain. CDR1 is SGHVS and CDR2 is FNYEAQ in the germline V gene. V lost 1 base, J lost 7 bases, and 7 bases lay in between. There are 13 residues in the CDR3.

The chain carries TRBV7-9 and TRBJ1-3; D unclear. This CDR3 is built from 14 residues. Germline V CDR1 and CDR2: SEHNR, FQNEAQ (reference sequence). Trimming took off 1 base at V and 8 bases at J, with 12 bases between the two ends. The CDR3 region has the DNA TGTGCCAGCAGCTTAGGAGGAGAGATGTACACCATATATTTT. Its protein is CASSLGGEMYTIYF.

The chain employs TRBV28 and TRBJ2-7, with D hard to call. The ends were cut back, 5 bases at V and 2 bases at J, with 13 bases in the middle. The CDR3 sequence is 14 residues long. Germline V gene sequence: CDR1 MDHEN, CDR2 SYDVKM. CDR3 DNA: TGTGCCAGCAGTCCAGCGCCTAGAACCTACGAGCAGTACTTC. It encodes CASSPAPRTYEQYF.

V gene TRBV9 combines with J gene TRBJ1-1; D is uncertain. From germline, CDR1 is SGDLS and CDR2 YYNGEE. This CDR3 has 13 amino acids. Trimming stripped 4 bases from V and 6 bases from J, with 13 bases between. The DNA of the CDR3 is TGTGCCAGCAGCCCAGCCCAGGACTCTGAAGCTTTCTTT. Translating it yields CASSPAQDSEAFF.

V is TRBV7-2 and J is TRBJ1-6; D call uncertain. Germline V gives CDR1 SGHTA, CDR2 FQGNSA. CDR3 length: 13 amino acids. V dropped 3 bases and J dropped 9 bases, with 9 bases sitting between them. In nucleotides, the CDR3 is TGTGCCAGCAGCTTGACATCGGGTTCACCCCTCCACTTT. As protein: CASSLTSGSPLHF.

V is TRBV7-9 and J is TRBJ1-1; D call uncertain. CDR1 is SEHNR, CDR2 FQNEAQ, per germline (reference sequence). V lost 0 bases, J lost 6 bases, and 5 bases lay in between. This CDR3 has 12 amino acids. The CDR3 here is CASSLAGAEAFF. For the CDR3, the DNA is TGTGCCAGCAGCTTAGCGGGAGCTGAAGCTTTCTTT.

The chain couples TRBV9 to TRBJ2-2; possible D gene TRBD1, 5 bases. The CDR3 runs to 18 residues. Trimming removed 0 bases from V and 3 bases from J, with 18 bases in between. The germline gives CDR1 SGDLS, CDR2 YYNGEE. The CDR3 nucleotides read TGTGCCAGCAGCGTAGCCCCCGGTCGGCAGGGCGACACCGGGGAGCTGTTTTTT. It translates to CASSVAPGRQGDTGELFF.

The chain couples TRBV4-1 to TRBJ2-1; 10 positions match TRBD2. This CDR3 region has 16 residues. Germline assignment: CDR1 MGHRA and CDR2 YSYEKL. The V segment lost 3 bases and the J segment 8 bases; nucleotides outside the gene matches: 10. CDR3 residues: CASSQGGAGGPYEQFF. For the CDR3, the DNA is TGCGCCAGCAGCCAGGGGGGAGCGGGAGGGCCTTATGAGCAGTTCTTC.

The chain has TRBV18 and TRBJ2-3; TRBD1 matches 9 bases. Trimming at V came to 6 bases and at J to 3 bases, leaving 10 bases not matched to a gene. The CDR3 spans 16 residues. Germline CDR1 reads KGHSH; CDR2 reads LQKENI. CDR3 sequence (DNA): TGTGCCAGCTCGCCAAGGACAGGGGTGTCAACAGATACGCAGTATTTT. It encodes CASSPRTGVSTDTQYF.

V and J are TRBV4-1 and TRBJ2-2, with D perhaps matching TRBD1 (5 bases). There are 15 residues in the CDR3. Germline CDR1 is MGHRA and CDR2 is YSYEKL. V was trimmed by 1 base and J by 3 bases, leaving 9 bases between them. The CDR3 DNA follows: TGCGCCAGCAGCCAAGCCAGGGCCGACACCGGGGAGCTGTTTTTT. This gives the protein CASSQARADTGELFF.

This clone was counted once. The chain employs TRBV15 and TRBJ2-1, with unresolved D. Germline CDR1 is LNHNV and CDR2 is YYDKDF (reference sequence). The CDR3 covers 13 residues. Trimming left V 5 bases short and J 0 bases short, with 5 bases between. This CDR3 is CATSPISYNEQFF. In DNA, the CDR3 is TGTGCCACCAGCCCAATCTCCTACAATGAGCAGTTCTTC. Combining the CDR3 with reference TRBV15 and TRBJ2-1 gives the whole variable domain DAMVIQNPRYQVTQFGKPVTLSCSQTLNHNVMYWYQQKSSQAPKLLFHYYDKDFNNEADTPDNFQSRRPNTSFCFLDIRSPGLGDTAMYLCATSPISYNEQFFGPGTRLTVL.

This clone came up a few times. This chain joins TRBV9 and TRBJ2-7; 7 bases agree with TRBD1. The germline CDR1 and CDR2 sequences are SGDLS and YYNGEE. V was pared by 3 bases and J by 0 bases, with 3 bases of the junction left unmatched. The CDR3 is 14 residues long. The CDR3 sequence: CASSGRDSSYEQYF. The DNA for the CDR3 is TGTGCCAGCAGCGGCCGGGACAGCTCCTACGAGCAGTACTTC. The full variable domain, with the rest looked up from reference TRBV9 and TRBJ2-7, is DSGVTQTPKHLITATGQRVTLRCSPRSGDLSVYWYQQSLDQGLQFLIQYYNGEERAKGNILERFSAQQFPDLHSELNLSSLELGDSALYFCASSGRDSSYEQYFGPGTRLTVT.

V and J are TRBV5-6 and TRBJ2-7; D is undetermined. Germline V gives CDR1 SGHDT, CDR2 YYEEEE. The CDR3 spans 11 residues. Trimming took off 0 bases at V and 11 bases at J, with 9 bases between the two ends. CDR3: CASSLGAFKYF. The CDR3 coding sequence is TGTGCCAGCAGCTTGGGAGCGTTTAAGTACTTC.

This chain links TRBV6-1 with TRBJ2-5, with a tentative D call TRBD1 (5 bases). Trimming took off 4 bases at V and 2 bases at J, with 17 bases between the two ends. This CDR3 comprises 16 residues. CDR1 is MNHNS, CDR2 SASEGT, per germline. The CDR3 region has the DNA TGTGCCAGCAGTGCCGCGCCACAGGTTACTCAAGAGACCCAGTACTTC. This gives the protein CASSAAPQVTQETQYF.

This clone showed up just once. This chain connects TRBV29-1 to TRBJ2-7; 8 positions agree with TRBD2. J was trimmed by 0 bases and V by 7 bases; bases with no gene match: 14. The germline gives CDR1 SQVTM, CDR2 ANQGSEA. The CDR3 extends over 16 amino acids. The CDR3 sequence is CSAMGTSGSSSYEQYF. CDR3 bases: TGCAGCGCCATGGGTACTAGCGGATCTAGCTCCTACGAGCAGTACTTC.

This clone was detected a few times. The rearrangement joins TRBV13 to TRBJ1-4; D is unresolved. The CDR3 covers 16 residues. Trimming removed 0 bases at V and 3 bases at J, with 11 bases between. Looked up from germline, CDR1 is PRHDT and CDR2 is FYEKMQ (reference sequence). The CDR3 spells CASSLGDGEANEKLFF. The CDR3 bases are TGTGCCAGCAGCTTAGGGGACGGGGAAGCTAATGAAAAACTGTTTTTT. The variable domain in full, with the rest retrieved from reference TRBV13 and TRBJ1-4, is AAGVIQSPRHLIKEKRETATLKCYPIPRHDTVYWYQQGPGQDPQFLISFYEKMQSDKGSIPDRFSAQQFSDYHSELNMSSLELGDSALYFCASSLGDGEANEKLFFGSGTQLSVL.

This chain joins TRBV5-1 and TRBJ1-1, with unresolved D. The CDR3 is 14 residues long. Germline V gene sequence: CDR1 SGHRS, CDR2 YFSETQ. With 0 bases removed from V and 1 base from J, the gap between germline ends came to 7 bases. In nucleotides, the CDR3 is TGCGCCAGCAGCTTGGCCGGGCGGAACACTGAAGCTTTCTTT. Amino acid sequence: CASSLAGRNTEAFF.

The chain uses TRBV28 and TRBJ1-2; no reliable D call. CDR1 and CDR2 (germline): MDHEN, SYDVKM. The CDR3 is made up of 12 amino acids. Trimming took off 5 bases at V and 3 bases at J, with 7 bases between the two ends. The CDR3 sequence is CASSPSYYGYTF. DNA of the CDR3: TGTGCCAGCAGTCCCAGTTACTATGGCTACACCTTC.

V usage is TRBV5-8 and J usage is TRBJ2-1, with a tentative D call TRBD2 (6 bases). Trimming stripped 0 bases from V and 2 bases from J, with 9 bases between. Germline assignment: CDR1 SGHTS and CDR2 YDEGEE. This CDR3 comprises 15 residues. The DNA for the CDR3 is TGTGCCAGCAGCTTGGATGGGGAGGCCTACAATGAGCAGTTCTTC. The encoded protein is CASSLDGEAYNEQFF.

This chain links TRBV12-5 with TRBJ1-1; D call uncertain. Trimming took off 3 bases at V and 1 base at J, with 15 bases between the two ends. The CDR3 contains 16 residues. From germline, CDR1 is LGHNT and CDR2 FRNRAP. CDR3: CASGFGKAGGNTEAFF. The CDR3 DNA is TGTGCTAGTGGTTTTGGGAAGGCTGGTGGGAACACTGAAGCTTTCTTT.

The V gene is TRBV6-1, the J gene TRBJ1-1; 9 bases fit TRBD1. The V and J ends lost 2 bases and 8 bases, in that order; junction bases with no gene match: 3. Per germline, CDR1 MNHNS and CDR2 SASEGT. This CDR3 region has 13 residues. In DNA form, the CDR3 reads TGTGCCAGCAGTGAATGGGGGACAGGGGAAGCTTTCTTT. Translated: CASSEWGTGEAFF.

The V call is TRBV4-1, the J call TRBJ1-1; TRBD1 agrees at 10 bases. V lost 3 bases, J lost 3 bases, and 13 bases stayed unmatched. The germline V gene encodes CDR1 MGHRA and CDR2 YSYEKL. The CDR3 runs to 18 residues. This chain's CDR3 is CASSHPGTGEVVDTEAFF. The DNA of the CDR3 is TGCGCCAGCAGCCATCCCGGGACAGGGGAAGTTGTTGACACTGAAGCTTTCTTT.

V is TRBV6-5 and J is TRBJ2-1; D not certain. The V end lost 5 bases, the J end lost 10 bases, and 6 bases lay between the germline ends. This CDR3 is 10 amino acids long. Germline V CDR1 and CDR2: MNHEY, SVGAGI. The DNA for the CDR3 is TGTGCCAGCAGTCAAGCCGAGCAGTTCTTC. It encodes CASSQAEQFF.

The gene calls are TRBV7-9 and TRBJ1-5, with 9 bases fitting TRBD1. The CDR3 has 15 amino acids. V shed 5 bases, J shed 6 bases, and the junction held 8 bases outside the gene matches. Germline V gene sequence: CDR1 SEHNR, CDR2 FQNEAQ (reference sequence). The CDR3 region is CASSPSGQGTQPQHF. Here the CDR3 DNA reads TGTGCCAGCAGCCCTTCGGGACAGGGTACTCAGCCCCAGCATTTT.